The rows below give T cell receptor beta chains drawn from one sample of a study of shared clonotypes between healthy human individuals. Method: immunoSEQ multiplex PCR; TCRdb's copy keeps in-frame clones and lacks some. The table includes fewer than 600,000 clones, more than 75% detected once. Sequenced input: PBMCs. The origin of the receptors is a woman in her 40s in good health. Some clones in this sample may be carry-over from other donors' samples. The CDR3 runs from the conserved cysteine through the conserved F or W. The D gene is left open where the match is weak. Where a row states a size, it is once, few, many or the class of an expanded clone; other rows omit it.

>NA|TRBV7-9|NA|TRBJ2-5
TGTGCCAGCAGCTTAGAAGGGCTAGCGACCCAGTACTTC
CASSLEGLATQYF
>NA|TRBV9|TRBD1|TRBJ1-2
TGTGCCAGCAGCGCAGGGGGGGCTAACTATGGCTACACCTTC
CASSAGGANYGYTF
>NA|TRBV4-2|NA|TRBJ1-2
TGTGCCAGCAGCCAAGACCAGAGTGTGTGGGGCTACACCTTC
CASSQDQSVWGYTF
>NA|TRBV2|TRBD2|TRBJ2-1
TGTGCCAGCAGGCCCGGGACTAGCGTTGGTAATGAGCAGTTCTTC
CASRPGTSVGNEQFF
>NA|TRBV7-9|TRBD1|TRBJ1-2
TGTGCCAGCAGCCGTAGGGGGACAGGGGGCTATGGCTACACCTTC
CASSRRGTGGYGYTF
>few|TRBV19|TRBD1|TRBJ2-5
TGTGCCAGTAGGAATAGGGGGCTGTCGGAGACCCAGTACTTC
CASRNRGLSETQYF
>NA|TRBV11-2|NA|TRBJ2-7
TGTGCCAGCAGCTCGGTCAGGGACGGTTCCTACGAGCAGTACTTC
CASSSVRDGSYEQYF
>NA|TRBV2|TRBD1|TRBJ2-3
TGTGCCAGCAGGCAGACAGGGGGGCCAGATACGCAGTATTTT
CASRQTGGPDTQYF
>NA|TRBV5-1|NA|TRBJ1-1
TGCGCCAGCAGCTTGGTGGGACCGGAGAACACTGAAGCTTTCTTT
CASSLVGPENTEAFF
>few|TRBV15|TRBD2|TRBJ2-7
TGTGCCACCCAACGGGAGGGCCGGCACGAGCAGTACTTC
CATQREGRHEQYF
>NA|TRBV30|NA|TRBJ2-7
TGTGCCTGGACCGTGACAGGCTACGAGCAGTACTTC
CAWTVTGYEQYF
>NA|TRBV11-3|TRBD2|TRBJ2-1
TGTGCCAGCAGCGGGCTAGCGGGACCCAATGAGCAGTTCTTC
CASSGLAGPNEQFF
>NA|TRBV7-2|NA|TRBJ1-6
TGTGCCAGCAGGGCAGCAAATTCACCCCTCCACTTT
CASRAANSPLHF
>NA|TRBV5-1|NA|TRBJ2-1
TGCGCCAGCAGCTTGGCCCGCGACCCCCTTCGGGGATTCTACAATGAGCAGTTCTTC
CASSLARDPLRGFYNEQFF
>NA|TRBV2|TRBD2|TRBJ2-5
TGTGCCAGCAGGGGATACGCTGGACTAGCGGACCAAGAGACCCAGTACTTC
CASRGYAGLADQETQYF
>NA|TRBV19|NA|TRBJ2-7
TGTGCCAGTAGTATAGGTCAGCAGGGGCCCGAGCAGTACTTC
CASSIGQQGPEQYF
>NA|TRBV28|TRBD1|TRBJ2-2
TGTGCCAGCAGTTCCCCACAGGGGTCGAACACCGGGGAGCTGTTTTTT
CASSSPQGSNTGELFF
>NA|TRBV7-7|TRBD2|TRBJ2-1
TGTGCCAGCAGCTCCTTAGCGGGATATGGCAATGAGCAGTTCTTC
CASSSLAGYGNEQFF
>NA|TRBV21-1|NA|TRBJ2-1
TGTGCCAGCAGCAAATCCCTAGCGGGAGTACACAATGAGCAGTTCTTC
CASSKSLAGVHNEQFF
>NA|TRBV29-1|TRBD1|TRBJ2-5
TGCAGCGCGGACAGGGGGCATGAAGAGACCCAGTACTTC
CSADRGHEETQYF
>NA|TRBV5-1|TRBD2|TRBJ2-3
TGCGCCAGCAGCTTGCCGGCTAGCGGGATTTTCACAGATACGCAGTATTTT
CASSLPASGIFTDTQYF
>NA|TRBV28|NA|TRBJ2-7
TGTGCCAGCAATAAGAGAGGGGGCGAGCAGTACTTC
CASNKRGGEQYF
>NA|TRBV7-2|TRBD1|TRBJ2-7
TGTGCCAGCTCCATGAAAGGGACAGGGGGCTACGAGCAGTACTTC
CASSMKGTGGYEQYF
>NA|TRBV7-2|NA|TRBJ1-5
TGTGCCAGCAGCGAACAGGGAGTTAGCAATCAGCCCCAGCATTTT
CASSEQGVSNQPQHF
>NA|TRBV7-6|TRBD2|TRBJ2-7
TGTGCCAGCAGCCGCCTAGGGCCTAGCGGGAGCTCCTACGAGCAGTACTTC
CASSRLGPSGSSYEQYF
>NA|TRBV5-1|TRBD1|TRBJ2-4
TGCGCCAGCAGGACAGGGATGGACAAAAACATTCAGTACTTC
CASRTGMDKNIQYF
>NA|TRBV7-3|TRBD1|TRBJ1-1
TGTGCCAGCAGCTTAGGAGGACAGGGGACTGAAGCTTTCTTT
CASSLGGQGTEAFF
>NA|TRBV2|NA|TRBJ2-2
TGTGCCAGCAGTGCCGACGGAGTAGGCGCCGGGGAGCTGTTTTTT
CASSADGVGAGELFF
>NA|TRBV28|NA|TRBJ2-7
TGTGCCAGCAGAAAAGACGCGAGCTCCTACGAGCAGTACTTC
CASRKDASSYEQYF
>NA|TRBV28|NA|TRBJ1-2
TGTGCCAGCAGACCTTCAACAGGGCTGGTCCGGAATGGCTACACCTTC
CASRPSTGLVRNGYTF
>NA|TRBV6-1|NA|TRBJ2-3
TGTGCCAGCAGTGCTCTCCGCACAGATACGCAGTATTTT
CASSALRTDTQYF
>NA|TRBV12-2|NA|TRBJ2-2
TGTGCAAGTCGCCCTCAAAGGGACAGCTATCTATCCGGGGAGCTGTTTTTT
CASRPQRDSYLSGELFF
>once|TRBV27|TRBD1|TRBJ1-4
TGTGCCAGCAGGACAGGGGGCGTTAATGAAAAACTGTTTTTT
CASRTGGVNEKLFF
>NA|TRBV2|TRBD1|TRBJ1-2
TGTGCCAGCAGCCAGGACAGGGTCGGCTACACCTTC
CASSQDRVGYTF
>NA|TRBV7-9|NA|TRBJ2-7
TGTGCCAGCAGCCGGACCCCAGAGGGCCCCTACGAGCAGTACTTC
CASSRTPEGPYEQYF
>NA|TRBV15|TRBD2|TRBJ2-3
TGTGCCACCAGTCTGACGGGAGGGCCGGGTACGCAGTATTTT
CATSLTGGPGTQYF